This T cell receptor (beta chain) was found in a study of shared clonotypes between healthy human individuals. Per sorted-subset replicate PCR, input was approximately 200 ng DNA, representing tens of thousands of T cell genomes. TCRdb's table, derived via immunoSEQ multiplex PCR, lists solely in-frame clones and lacks some. The sample includes 1,100,000 or so clones, around three quarters of them seen just once. On this clone: The antigen is undetermined.

Findings and caveats of the study: Few donors restricted represented genetic and exposure-history diversity. Approximately 5.4% of naive CD4 clonotypes were common to a few donors. Unshared clonotypes carried lower generation probabilities than those common to all four donors.

The sequence was collected from a man aged 18 to 29 in good health. Some clones in this sample may be carry-over from other donors' samples. The sequenced sample consisted of memory CD4+ T cells from PBMCs. Subset: CD45RA-negative fraction.

CDR3 sequence reads: CASRRRTGGYTGELFF. The CDR3 region has the DNA TGTGCCAGCAGACGGAGGACAGGGGGCTACACCGGGGAGCTGTTTTTT. The chain recombines TRBV27 with TRBJ2-2, with 11 bases aligning to TRBD1. Germline V lookup: CDR1 MNHEY, CDR2 SMNVEV (reference sequence). This CDR3 is 16 amino acids long. Trimming at V came to 6 bases and at J to 3 bases, leaving 6 bases not matched to a gene.